A single sample is the source of the 10 T cell receptor beta chains below, sequenced in a study of T-cell memory formation after mild COVID-19. Each CDR3 protein gets one entry after TCRdb re-called the 5' RACE reads with MiXCR. The sample yields approximately 240,000 distinct CDR3 sequences, roughly 15% seen once. Sequences were obtained from PBMCs or a T cell subset sorted from them (not recorded which). Receptors originate from a man aged 18 to 35 who had mild COVID-19 (a few samples of this study predate the infection). Cell type and time point are not known.

This clonotype was observed a few times. The rearrangement links TRBV5-6 to TRBJ2-7, with D possibly TRBD2 on 5 matching bases. CDR1 is SGHDT, CDR2 YYEEEE, per germline. This CDR3 contains 13 residues. V was pared by 0 bases and J by 6 bases, with 10 bases between. The CDR3 DNA follows: TGTGCCAGCAGCTTGGAGTTAGCGACCGAGCAGTACTTC. This gives the protein CASSLELATEQYF.

This sequence joins TRBV6-2 or TRBV6-3 and TRBJ2-3, with a weak D call TRBD2 (5 bases). The CDR3 contains 11 residues. V was pared by 5 bases and J by 8 bases, with 8 bases between. Germline CDR1 MNHEY, CDR2 SVGEGT. CDR3 region: CASSTGSTQYF. The CDR3 DNA follows: TGTGCCAGCAGTACGGGGAGTACGCAGTATTTT.

This clonotype was seen at least ten times. The CDR3 spells CASQPGPNTGELFF. CDR3 nucleotides: TGCGCCAGCCAGCCAGGGCCAAACACCGGGGAGCTGTTTTTT. This chain connects TRBV5-1 to TRBJ2-2; D might be TRBD1 (5 bases). The germline CDR1 and CDR2 sequences are SGHRS and YFSETQ. This CDR3 region has 14 residues. Trimming stripped 7 bases from V and 2 bases from J, with 12 bases between.

This clonotype came up many times. The rearrangement joins TRBV19 to TRBJ2-2; D unclear. Trimming shortened V by 7 bases and J by 0 bases, and 9 bases separated the two germline ends. Per germline, CDR1 LNHDA and CDR2 SQIVND (reference sequence). This CDR3 spans 14 amino acids. CDR3 DNA sequence: TGTGCCAGTAAGGCAGGCGCGAACACCGGGGAGCTGTTTTTT. Its translation is CASKAGANTGELFF. The whole variable domain, filled in from reference TRBV19 and TRBJ2-2, reads DGGITQSPKYLFRKEGQNVTLSCEQNLNHDAMYWYRQDPGQGLRLIYYSQIVNDFQKGDIAEGYSVSREKKESFPLTVTSAQKNPTAFYLCASKAGANTGELFFGEGSRLTVL.

The rearrangement links TRBV19 to TRBJ1-5; D is perhaps TRBD1 (6 bases). Germline lookup yields CDR1 LNHDA and CDR2 SQIVND (reference sequence). This CDR3 comprises 15 residues. V lost 1 base, J lost 0 bases, and 7 bases lay in between. For the CDR3, the DNA is TGTGCCAGTAGTATAGGGGGGCATAGCAATCAGCCCCAGCATTTT. Encoded protein: CASSIGGHSNQPQHF.

This clonotype was observed a few times. The chain uses TRBV6-5 and TRBJ2-5, with D unresolved. V was cut by 6 bases and J by 1 base, with 9 bases left in between. This CDR3 has 13 residues. Germline V gene lookup returns CDR1 MNHEY and CDR2 SVGAGI. CDR3 sequence: CASRGTIQETQYF. CDR3 DNA sequence: TGTGCCAGCAGGGGAACAATCCAAGAGACCCAGTACTTC.

This clonotype was observed a few times. The chain recombines TRBV12-3 or TRBV12-4 with TRBJ2-3, with TRBD1 matching 7 bases. The ends lost 6 bases at V and 4 bases at J; junction bases unmatched: 4. The CDR3 totals 13 residues. The CDR3 region is CASSMTGSDTQYF. CDR3 DNA: TGTGCCAGCAGCATGACAGGGTCAGATACGCAGTATTTT.

DNA for the CDR3: TGTGCCAGCAGGCCGCAACGGACAGGAGGGTCGAATCAGCCCCAGCATTTT. Translation: CASRPQRTGGSNQPQHF. The chain couples TRBV12-3 or TRBV12-4 to TRBJ1-5; 7 bases are shared with TRBD1. The CDR3 extends over 17 amino acids. The V and J ends lost 6 bases and 4 bases, in that order; junction bases with no gene match: 15.

The sample holds a few counts of this clonotype. This sequence joins TRBV5-1 and TRBJ1-1; a weak D match, TRBD1 (5 bases). CDR1 SGHRS and CDR2 YFSETQ come from the germline V gene. The CDR3 loop spans 14 amino acids. With 6 bases removed from V and 3 bases from J, the gap between germline ends came to 15 bases. CDR3 in DNA: TGCGCCAGCAACCCAAGGGGAGGTGACACTGAAGCTTTCTTT. As protein: CASNPRGGDTEAFF.

The chain couples TRBV6-5 to TRBJ2-5; D could derive from TRBD1 or TRBD2 (5 bases each). The CDR3 consists of 15 residues. Trimming took 6 bases from V and 5 from J, leaving 19 bases between them. The germline CDR1 and CDR2 sequences are MNHEY and SVGAGI. Written as DNA, the CDR3 is TGTGCCAGCAGGACTACCGGGACCCCGAGGGAGACCCAGTACTTC. Translated, it gives CASRTTGTPRETQYF.